The 6 T cell receptor beta chains reported below all come from one sample, sequenced in a study of blood T cell repertoires in COVID-19. Here immunoSEQ multiplex PCR was the method, and the copy in TCRdb shows in-frame clones only, minus some. This table holds about 400,000 clones, roughly 90% found once. Sequenced: PBMCs or T cells enriched from blood (not recorded which). The receptors shown here come from a woman between 25 and 40 years old with acute COVID-19.

The V gene is TRBV12-3 or TRBV12-4, the J gene TRBJ1-4; possible D gene TRBD1, 5 bases. The length of the CDR3 is 13 residues. The V end lost 5 bases, the J end lost 4 bases, and 8 bases lay between the germline ends. CDR3: CASSPGLNEKLFF. CDR3 sequence (DNA): TGTGCCAGCAGTCCGGGACTTAATGAAAAACTGTTTTTT.

The chain carries TRBV7-9 and TRBJ1-1; D unclear. Trimming took off 5 bases at V and 10 bases at J, with 17 bases between the two ends. Germline CDR1 is SEHNR and CDR2 is FQNEAQ (reference sequence). The CDR3 spans 13 residues. The chain's CDR3 is CASSAGPSLLAFF. The CDR3 coding sequence is TGTGCCAGCAGCGCTGGGCCGAGCCTCTTAGCTTTCTTT.

This clone was observed a single time. This chain uses TRBV19 with TRBJ2-7; no clear D gene. This CDR3 contains 14 residues. V was pared by 1 base and J by 2 bases, with 9 bases between. Germline V gene sequence: CDR1 LNHDA, CDR2 SQIVND (reference sequence). The CDR3 sequence is CASSIGQNAYEQYF. Written as DNA, the CDR3 is TGTGCCAGTAGTATAGGACAAAACGCCTACGAGCAGTACTTC.

This sequence joins TRBV7-2 and TRBJ1-2; D ambiguous. Germline V gives CDR1 SGHTA, CDR2 FQGNSA. The ends were cut back, 1 base at V and 2 bases at J, with 17 bases in the middle. The length of the CDR3 is 17 residues. The CDR3 region has the DNA TGTGCCAGCAGCTTAGAACCCCGCGTCGCTAAGAACTATGGCTACACCTTC. Translated, it gives CASSLEPRVAKNYGYTF.

The V call is TRBV5-1, the J call TRBJ2-1; TRBD1 matches 9 bases. The V and J ends lost 4 bases and 3 bases, in that order; junction bases with no gene match: 8. The length of the CDR3 is 16 residues. Germline V gene sequence: CDR1 SGHRS, CDR2 YFSETQ. The CDR3 nucleotides read TGCGCCAGCAGCGAAACAGGGGGCGGGGGCTACAATGAGCAGTTCTTC. It specifies CASSETGGGGYNEQFF.

The genes are TRBV6-5 and TRBJ2-7; 7 bases are a match to TRBD1. The germline CDR1 and CDR2 sequences are MNHEY and SVGAGI. The CDR3 length is 14 residues. Trimming took 8 bases from V and 1 from J; bases not matched to a gene: 8. CDR3 residues: CASRNRGGSYEQYF. The CDR3 coding sequence is TGTGCCAGCCGTAACAGGGGTGGGTCCTACGAGCAGTACTTC.